One and the same sample provided the 6 T cell receptor beta chains below, sequenced in a study of T cell responses to AZD1222 COVID-19 vaccine. Profiled with immunoSEQ multiplex PCR; TCRdb holds only in-frame clones, not every one. The profile shows 70,000 to 95,000 clones, about 91% of them singletons. This specimen was peripheral blood, taken 28 days after the second AZD1222 dose. These receptors all come from an adult who received the AZD1222 COVID-19 vaccine.

CDR3 DNA: TGTGCCAGCAGCTGGGGGCCCAAGAATGAGCAGTTCTTC. Amino acid sequence: CASSWGPKNEQFF. The chain has TRBV11-3 and TRBJ2-1; possible D gene TRBD1, 6 bases. Germline-derived CDR1 and CDR2 are SGHNT and YENEEA. Trimming took 4 bases from V and 7 from J, leaving 11 bases between them. The CDR3 is made up of 13 amino acids.

The rearrangement uses TRBV5-1 and TRBJ2-1, with unresolved D. This CDR3 spans 13 amino acids. Germline V CDR1 and CDR2: SGHRS, YFSETQ. The V end was cut by 0 bases, the J end by 5 bases, with 6 bases between. Written as DNA, the CDR3 is TGCGCCAGCAGCTTGGGGAACAACAATGAGCAGTTCTTC. Protein: CASSLGNNNEQFF.

The J gene is TRBJ2-1, the V gene TRBV5-4; 10 bases fit TRBD2. CDR3 length: 15 amino acids. CDR1 SGHNT and CDR2 YYREEE come from the germline V gene (reference sequence). J gave up 7 bases and V 4 bases, and 8 bases lay outside the gene matches. The CDR3 is CASSATSGFENEQFF. The DNA for the CDR3 is TGTGCCAGCAGCGCGACTAGCGGGTTCGAAAATGAGCAGTTCTTC.

This chain uses TRBV5-1 with TRBJ1-1, with a possible D match to TRBD1 (5 bases). CDR1 is SGHRS and CDR2 is YFSETQ in the germline V gene. V lost 0 bases, J lost 6 bases, and 12 bases lay in between. The CDR3 consists of 14 residues. CDR3 in amino acids: CASSLAGGGSEAFF. The CDR3, as DNA: TGCGCCAGCAGCTTGGCGGGTGGGGGGTCTGAAGCTTTCTTT.

The rearrangement uses TRBV6-5 and TRBJ1-6, with 7 bases that match TRBD1. CDR1 and CDR2 from the germline V gene are MNHEY and SVGAGI. J gave up 4 bases and V 10 bases, and 10 bases lay outside the gene matches. The CDR3 loop spans 15 amino acids. The CDR3: CANSNRGPYNSPLHF. Written as DNA, the CDR3 is TGTGCCAATTCGAATAGGGGGCCATATAATTCACCCCTCCACTTT.

This rearrangement joins TRBV29-1 to TRBJ1-2, with a weak D call TRBD1 (6 bases). The CDR3 contains 13 residues. Between the trimmed V and J ends, which lost 7 bases and 8 bases, there was a span of 20 bases. Germline CDR1 and CDR2: SQVTM and ANQGSEA. CDR3 region: CSAVMTGAEGYTF. CDR3 DNA: TGCAGCGCCGTAATGACGGGGGCCGAGGGCTACACCTTC.